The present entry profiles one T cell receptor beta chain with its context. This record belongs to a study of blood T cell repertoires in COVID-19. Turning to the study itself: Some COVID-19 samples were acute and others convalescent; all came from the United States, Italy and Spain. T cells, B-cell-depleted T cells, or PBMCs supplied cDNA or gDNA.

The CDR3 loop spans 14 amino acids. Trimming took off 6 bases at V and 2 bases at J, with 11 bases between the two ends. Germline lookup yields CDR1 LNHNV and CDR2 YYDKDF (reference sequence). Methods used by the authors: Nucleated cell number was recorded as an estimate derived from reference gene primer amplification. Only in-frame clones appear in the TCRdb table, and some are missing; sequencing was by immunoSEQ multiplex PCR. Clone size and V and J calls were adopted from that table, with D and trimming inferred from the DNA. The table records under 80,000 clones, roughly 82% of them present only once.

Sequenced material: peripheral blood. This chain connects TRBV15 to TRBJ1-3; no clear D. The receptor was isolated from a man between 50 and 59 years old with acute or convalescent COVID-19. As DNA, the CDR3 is TGTGCCACCAGACCCGAAGCAACTGGAAACACCATATATTTT. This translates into CATRPEATGNTIYF.